This T cell receptor beta chain was recovered during a study of PD-1 blockade in mismatch repair-deficient tumors. All patients were mismatch repair deficient, assessed by either PCR or immunohistochemistry. Sequenced by immunoSEQ multiplex PCR; TCRdb stores in-frame clones only, minus some. Of approximately 51,000 clones detected, over 70% appear once; the ten largest clones hold about 8.1%. The V gene's germline CDR1 is SEHNR and CDR2 FQNEAQ (reference sequence). V dropped 2 bases and J dropped 3 bases, with 10 bases sitting between them. CDR3 length equals 15 residues. The input for sequencing was peripheral blood, taken about 20 weeks after starting pembrolizumab. V usage is TRBV7-9 and J usage is TRBJ1-4; a possible D gene is TRBD1 (5 bases). This TCR came from an adult with mismatch repair-deficient cancer. The CDR3 is CASSLRQGPNEKLFF. The CDR3 nucleotides are TGTGCCAGCAGCTTAAGGCAGGGACCTAATGAAAAACTGTTTTTT.